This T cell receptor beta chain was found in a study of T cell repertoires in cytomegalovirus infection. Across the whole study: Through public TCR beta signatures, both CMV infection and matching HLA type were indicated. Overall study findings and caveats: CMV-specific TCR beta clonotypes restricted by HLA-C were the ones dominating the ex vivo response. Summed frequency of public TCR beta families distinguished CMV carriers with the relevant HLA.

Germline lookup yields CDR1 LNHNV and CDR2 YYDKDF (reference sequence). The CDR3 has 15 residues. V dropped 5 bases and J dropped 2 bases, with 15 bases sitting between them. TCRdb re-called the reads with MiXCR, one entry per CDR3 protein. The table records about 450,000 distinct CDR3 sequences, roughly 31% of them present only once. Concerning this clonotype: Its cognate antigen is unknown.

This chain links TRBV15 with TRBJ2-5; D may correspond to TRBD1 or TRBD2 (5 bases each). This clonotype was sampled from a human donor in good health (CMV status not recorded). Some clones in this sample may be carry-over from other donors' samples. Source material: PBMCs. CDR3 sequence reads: CATSPLGGVQETQYF. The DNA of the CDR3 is TGTGCCACCAGCCCCCTTGGGGGAGTGCAAGAGACCCAGTACTTC.